Below, 25 T cell receptor beta chains from the same sample are listed, as sequenced in a study of blood T cell repertoires in COVID-19. Profiled with immunoSEQ multiplex PCR; TCRdb holds only in-frame clones, not every one. The table has some 430,000 clones, about 90% seen once; the top ten hold roughly 0.66%. Sequenced input: PBMCs or T cells enriched from blood (not recorded which). These TCRs come from a man between 18 and 29 years old who had recovered from COVID-19.

This clone occurred a few times. The chain carries TRBV6-6 and TRBJ1-3, with TRBD1 identical over 7 bases. Trimming at V came to 6 bases and at J to 4 bases, leaving 3 bases not matched to a gene. The germline gives CDR1 MNHNY, CDR2 SVGAGI (reference sequence). This CDR3 has 13 amino acids. CDR3 in DNA: TGTGCCAGCAGACCGGACAGGGGAAACACCATATATTTT. Amino acid sequence: CASRPDRGNTIYF.

The CDR3 loop is CSGPRGYTF. The CDR3 DNA reads TGCAGTGGTCCGCGTGGCTACACCTTC. This rearrangement joins TRBV20-1 to TRBJ1-2; D is uncertain. The CDR3 extends over 9 amino acids. Trimming cost V 7 bases and J 7 bases, with 7 bases left between them. Germline V CDR1 and CDR2: DFQATT, SNEGSKA (reference sequence).

The chain employs TRBV9 and TRBJ2-5; 7 nucleotides align to TRBD2. The J segment lost 5 bases and the V segment lost 0 bases, leaving 7 bases of the junction unmatched. This CDR3 has 15 residues. Germline-derived CDR1 and CDR2 are SGDLS and YYNGEE. CDR3: CASSVVSGAPETQYF. The CDR3 nucleotides read TGTGCCAGCAGCGTAGTAAGCGGGGCTCCGGAGACCCAGTACTTC.

This clone was counted between two and nine times. This chain joins TRBV28 and TRBJ2-7; 10 bases line up with TRBD2. The CDR3 totals 15 residues. The germline V gene has CDR1 MDHEN and CDR2 SYDVKM. With 6 bases clipped from V and 4 bases from J, the junction kept 9 bases outside the gene matches. The CDR3: CASRDDLAGAYEQYF. Written as DNA, the CDR3 is TGTGCCAGCAGAGACGACCTAGCGGGAGCATACGAGCAGTACTTC. Full variable domain (rest looked up from reference TRBV28 and TRBJ2-7): DVKVTQSSRYLVKRTGEKVFLECVQDMDHENMFWYRQDPGLGLRLIYFSYDVKMKEKGDIPEGYSVSREKKERFSLILESASTNQTSMYLCASRDDLAGAYEQYFGPGTRLTVT.

The chain joins TRBV7-9 to TRBJ1-3; D is unclear. V lost 6 bases to trimming and J lost 0 bases, with 9 bases between them. CDR1 is SEHNR and CDR2 is FQNEAQ in the germline V gene (reference sequence). The CDR3 runs to 14 residues. CDR3 region: CASRKTYSGNTIYF. The CDR3 nucleotides read TGTGCCAGCAGGAAGACTTACTCTGGAAACACCATATATTTT.

The genes are TRBV3-1 (or the pseudogene TRBV3-2) and TRBJ2-1; D is unresolved. Looked up from germline, CDR1 is LGHDT and CDR2 is YNNKEL (reference sequence). Deletions cut 3 bases from V and 4 bases from J, with 4 bases between. The CDR3 is made up of 12 amino acids. DNA for the CDR3: TGTGCCAGCAGCCACGGGTACAATGAGCAGTTCTTC. It yields the protein CASSHGYNEQFF.

In this sample, this clone turned up many times. J is TRBJ1-2 and V is TRBV2; 10 bases line up with TRBD1. With 9 bases clipped from V and 4 bases from J, the junction kept 5 bases outside the gene matches. The CDR3 loop spans 13 amino acids. The germline CDR1 and CDR2 sequences are SNHLY and FYNNEI. The CDR3 sequence is CARRQGAVYGYTF. In DNA, the CDR3 is TGTGCCAGGCGACAGGGGGCTGTCTATGGCTACACCTTC.

The rearrangement joins TRBV7-9 to TRBJ2-2, with D possibly TRBD2 on 6 matching bases. There are 15 residues in the CDR3. V lost 2 bases and J lost 6, with 13 bases in between. Germline assignment: CDR1 SEHNR and CDR2 FQNEAQ (reference sequence). The CDR3 coding sequence is TGTGCCAGCAGCTTACCCGGGGGTGGGCCCGGGGAGCTGTTTTTT. Translated: CASSLPGGGPGELFF.

CDR3 loop: CASSSNGQTTGELFF. The DNA of the CDR3 is TGTGCCAGCAGCTCCAATGGACAAACCACCGGGGAGCTGTTTTTT. This chain links TRBV11-3 with TRBJ2-2; maybe TRBD1 (5 bases). The CDR3 extends over 15 amino acids. The V end lost 4 bases, the J end lost 4 bases, and 13 bases lay between the germline ends. CDR1 SGHNT and CDR2 YENEEA come from the germline V gene.

The chain has TRBV20-1 and TRBJ1-1; no definite D call. Trimming took off 3 bases at V and 1 base at J, with 12 bases between the two ends. CDR3 length: 14 residues. Germline assignment: CDR1 DFQATT and CDR2 SNEGSKA (reference sequence). As DNA, the CDR3 is TGCAGTGCTAGTTTTCTTAGCGCGAACACTGAAGCTTTCTTT. Amino acids: CSASFLSANTEAFF.

The CDR3 loop is CASKEFPGAYNEQFF. DNA for the CDR3: TGTGCCAGCAAGGAGTTCCCGGGGGCCTACAATGAGCAGTTCTTC. This chain connects TRBV2 to TRBJ2-1, with D possibly being TRBD2 (6 bases). V was cut by 7 bases and J by 2 bases, with 15 bases left in between. The V gene's germline CDR1 is SNHLY and CDR2 FYNNEI. This CDR3 is 15 amino acids long. Together with reference TRBV2 and TRBJ2-1, the CDR3 gives the full variable domain: EPEVTQTPSHQVTQMGQEVILRCVPISNHLYFYWYRQILGQKVEFLVSFYNNEISEKSEIFDDQFSVERPDGSNFTLKIRSTKLEDSAMYFCASKEFPGAYNEQFFGPGTRLTVL.

The gene calls are TRBV19 and TRBJ2-7, with 13 bases lining up with TRBD2. Germline V lookup: CDR1 LNHDA, CDR2 SQIVND (reference sequence). V shed 4 bases and J 3 bases; nucleotides not matched to a gene: 6. This CDR3 has 16 residues. Here the CDR3 reads CASSTATSGRVYEQYF. The CDR3 bases are TGTGCCAGTAGTACGGCCACTAGCGGGAGGGTCTACGAGCAGTACTTC.

This clone is a singleton in its sample. Other DNA variants within this sample encode the same CDR3. This rearrangement joins TRBV28 to TRBJ2-7; D may be TRBD2 (6 bases). This CDR3 is 13 amino acids long. Trimming stripped 2 bases from V and 4 bases from J, with 9 bases between. From germline, CDR1 is MDHEN and CDR2 SYDVKM. This CDR3 is CASSLPGVYEQYF. The CDR3, as DNA: TGTGCCAGCAGTTTACCGGGGGTGTACGAGCAGTACTTC.

This sequence joins TRBV11-2 and TRBJ2-2; TRBD2 agrees at 7 bases. Unmatched junction bases numbered 12, after V lost 2 bases and J lost 9 bases. The CDR3 is made up of 16 amino acids. Germline lookup yields CDR1 SGHAT and CDR2 FQNNGV. CDR3 residues: CASSLMGGQFERELFF. The CDR3, as DNA: TGTGCCAGCAGCTTAATGGGAGGGCAGTTCGAAAGGGAGCTGTTTTTT.

This chain uses TRBV11-3 with TRBJ2-5; D may be TRBD1 (6 bases). Germline lookup yields CDR1 SGHNT and CDR2 YENEEA. The CDR3 covers 14 residues. V lost 5 bases to trimming and J lost 1 base, with 11 bases between them. The chain's CDR3 is CASSDGTTQETQYF. In DNA form, the CDR3 reads TGTGCCAGCAGCGATGGGACAACCCAAGAGACCCAGTACTTC.

V and J are TRBV4-1 and TRBJ2-5, with 9 bases identical to TRBD1. V was pared by 1 base and J by 3 bases, with 3 bases of the junction left unmatched. Germline CDR1 and CDR2: MGHRA and YSYEKL. The CDR3 totals 15 residues. CDR3 sequence: CASSQVWTGEETQYF. The DNA for the CDR3 is TGCGCCAGCAGCCAAGTCTGGACAGGGGAAGAGACCCAGTACTTC.

The chain combines TRBV7-3 with TRBJ1-6, with TRBD1 matching 7 bases. The CDR3 covers 13 residues. With 2 bases clipped from V and 9 bases from J, the junction kept 1 base outside the gene matches. Germline loops: CDR1 SGHTA, CDR2 FQGTGA. The CDR3 spells CASSLDRVSPLHF. For the CDR3, the DNA is TGTGCCAGCAGCTTAGACAGGGTTTCACCCCTCCACTTT.

The CDR3: CASSLEGQYNEKLFF. CDR3 sequence (DNA): TGCGCCAGCAGCTTGGAGGGACAATATAATGAAAAACTGTTTTTT. The J gene is TRBJ1-4, the V gene TRBV5-1; weak D call: TRBD1 (6 bases). Per the germline V gene, CDR1 is SGHRS and CDR2 is YFSETQ. The CDR3 totals 15 residues. The V end lost 0 bases, the J end lost 4 bases, and 10 bases lay between the germline ends. Full variable domain (remainder filled in from reference TRBV5-1 and TRBJ1-4): KAGVTQTPRYLIKTRGQQVTLSCSPISGHRSVSWYQQTPGQGLQFLFEYFSETQRNKGNFPGRFSGRQFSNSRSEMNVSTLELGDSALYLCASSLEGQYNEKLFFGSGTQLSVL.

The chain carries TRBV24-1 and TRBJ2-3, with 7 bases lining up with TRBD2. Unmatched junction bases numbered 2, after V lost 3 bases and J lost 0 bases. The CDR3 has 15 amino acids. CDR1 KGHDR and CDR2 SFDVKD come from the germline V gene. The DNA of the CDR3 is TGTGCCACCAGTGATCAGCGGGACAGCACAGATACGCAGTATTTT. Protein product: CATSDQRDSTDTQYF.

The chain links TRBV11-2 to TRBJ2-1, with a tentative D call TRBD1 (6 bases). CDR1 is SGHAT, CDR2 FQNNGV, per germline. Deletions cut 1 base from V and 4 bases from J, with 8 bases between. This CDR3 region has 14 residues. In nucleotides, the CDR3 is TGTGCCAGCAGCTTAGTGGGGGCTTACAATGAGCAGTTCTTC. This translates into CASSLVGAYNEQFF.

This clone was seen just once. The gene calls are TRBV7-9 and TRBJ1-6, with D possibly TRBD1 on 5 matching bases. Germline-derived CDR1 and CDR2 are SEHNR and FQNEAQ (reference sequence). This CDR3 contains 13 residues. V was clipped by 6 bases and J by 9 bases, with 12 bases between them. The CDR3 bases are TGTGCCAGCAGTTCAGGGTTGGCTTCACCCCTCCACTTT. It yields the protein CASSSGLASPLHF.

The rearrangement uses TRBV6-5 and TRBJ1-6; TRBD1 aligns across 10 bases. The ends lost 10 bases at V and 3 bases at J; junction bases unmatched: 3. Per the germline V gene, CDR1 is MNHEY and CDR2 is SVGAGI. This CDR3 has 14 amino acids. CDR3 sequence (DNA): TGTGCCACTGGGACAGGGGTCTATAATTCACCCCTCCACTTT. Its protein is CATGTGVYNSPLHF.

V usage is TRBV5-4 and J usage is TRBJ2-1, with 11 nucleotides matching TRBD2. From germline, CDR1 is SGHNT and CDR2 YYREEE (reference sequence). The ends lost 1 base at V and 5 bases at J; junction bases unmatched: 2. The CDR3 has 15 amino acids. CDR3 coding DNA: TGTGCCAGCAGCTTGTTACTAGCGGGAGACAATGAGCAGTTCTTC. Its protein product is CASSLLLAGDNEQFF.

Here the CDR3 reads CASRRGSPYEQYF. CDR3 coding DNA: TGTGCCAGTAGGCGAGGTTCCCCCTACGAGCAGTACTTC. The chain recombines TRBV6-5 with TRBJ2-7, with D unresolved. Germline CDR1 MNHEY, CDR2 SVGAGI. The V end was cut by 9 bases, the J end by 2 bases, with 14 bases between. CDR3 length equals 13 residues.

J is TRBJ1-5 and V is TRBV6-5; 7 nucleotides align to TRBD1. The CDR3 totals 15 residues. V dropped 6 bases and J dropped 0; count of bases not matched to a gene: 5. Germline V gene data show CDR1 as MNHEY and CDR2 as SVGAGI. The CDR3 region has the DNA TGTGCCAGCAGAGGGACAGCCCATAGCAATCAGCCCCAGCATTTT. As protein: CASRGTAHSNQPQHF.